This section outlines one TCR beta chain sequence together with its context. This entry comes from a study of blood T cell repertoires in COVID-19. The overall study: Samples of COVID-19 (acute and convalescent) were obtained from the United States, Italy and Spain. From T cells, B-cell-depleted T cells, or PBMCs came the material, which was cDNA or gDNA.

Authors' processing steps: Reference gene primers were amplified, and this amplification served to estimate nucleated cell counts. Data came from immunoSEQ multiplex PCR; TCRdb stores just in-frame clones and leaves some out. That table gives V, J and clone size, and the DNA gave D and trimming. The table shows about 160,000 clones, with more than 65% occurring only once. With V trimmed by 5 bases and J by 4 bases, 5 bases remained unmatched. This CDR3 has 14 amino acids. CDR1 is MDHEN, CDR2 SYDVKM, per germline. This chain joins TRBV28 and TRBJ2-5, with TRBD1 identical over 9 bases. Sequenced: peripheral blood. This TCR was recovered from a woman older than 75 with active or convalescent COVID-19. CDR3: CASSLTGGRETQYF. In DNA form, the CDR3 reads TGTGCCAGCAGTCTTACAGGGGGCAGAGAGACCCAGTACTTC.